This is a list of T cell receptor beta chains from one sample in a study of blood T cell repertoires in COVID-19. Only in-frame clones appear in the TCRdb table, and some are missing; sequencing was by immunoSEQ multiplex PCR. Of some 120,000 clones in the sample, approximately 84% were seen once. Sequencing was carried out using peripheral blood. Receptor source: a man between 65 and 80 years old with active or convalescent COVID-19. Both conserved end residues are part of each CDR3.

j_call | v_call | cdr3_aa
TRBJ1-2 | TRBV27 | CASSLSRQYGYTF
TRBJ2-1 | TRBV7-3 | CASSLIRGLKPNEQFF
TRBJ1-1 | TRBV9 | CASSAAGGNTEAFF
TRBJ1-4 | TRBV12-3/TRBV12-4 | CASSPGQEKLFF
TRBJ1-2 | TRBV10-3 | CAIGAPGTGGAGHGYTF
TRBJ2-1 | TRBV10-2 | CASSEGLAGGNEQFF
TRBJ2-1 | TRBV7-9 | CASTKRSYNEQFF
TRBJ2-2 | TRBV10-3 | CAIQRDTNTGELFF
TRBJ1-1 | TRBV19 | CASSTDSANTEAFF
TRBJ1-3 | TRBV18 | CASSLRVLSSGNTIYF
TRBJ2-7 | TRBV7-2 | CASWLSYEQYF
TRBJ1-6 | TRBV5-4 | CASSSRQGSIDRSPLHF
TRBJ1-3 | TRBV9 | CANQYRGQCGSGNTIYF
TRBJ1-2 | TRBV15 | CATSRDRTGGDGYTF
TRBJ2-7 | TRBV27 | CASSSRQGLPFEQYF
TRBJ2-2 | TRBV19 | CASSAGVYTGELFF